This T cell receptor (beta chain) derives from a study of cytomegalovirus exposure and HLA in healthy donors. Study outcomes and limitations: The authors later linked a missense DCLRE1C variant to TCR beta V- and J-gene trimming. Near-uniform donor sequencing depth was presumed by presence/absence analyses.

Trimming at V came to 6 bases and at J to 4 bases, leaving 1 base not matched to a gene. Germline CDR1 MNHNS, CDR2 SASEGT. The CDR3 contains 12 residues. The study ran its PCR with 60 Vbeta and 13 Jbeta primers. Here immunoSEQ multiplex PCR was the method, and the copy in TCRdb shows in-frame clones only, minus some. The sample yields 100,000 to 150,000 clones, roughly three quarters seen once. Details on this clone: Its antigen is not identified.

Sequenced sample: PBMCs. The J gene is TRBJ1-1, the V gene TRBV6-1, with 8 bases identical to TRBD1. The source of this sequence is a woman under 40 in good health and CMV-seronegative. The CDR3 nucleotides read TGTGCCAGCAGAACAGGGGGCACTGAAGCTTTCTTT. Translating it yields CASRTGGTEAFF.